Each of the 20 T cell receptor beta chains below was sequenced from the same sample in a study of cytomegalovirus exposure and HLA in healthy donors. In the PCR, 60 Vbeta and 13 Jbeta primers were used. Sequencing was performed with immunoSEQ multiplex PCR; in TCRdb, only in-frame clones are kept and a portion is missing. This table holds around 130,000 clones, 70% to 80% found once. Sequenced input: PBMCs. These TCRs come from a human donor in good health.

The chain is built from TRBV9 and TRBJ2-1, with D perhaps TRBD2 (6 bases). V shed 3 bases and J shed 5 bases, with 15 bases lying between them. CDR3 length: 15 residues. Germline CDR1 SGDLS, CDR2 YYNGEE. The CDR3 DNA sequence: TGTGCCAGCAGCGGGGGGACTGCGCGACACAATGAGCAGTTCTTC. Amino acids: CASSGGTARHNEQFF.

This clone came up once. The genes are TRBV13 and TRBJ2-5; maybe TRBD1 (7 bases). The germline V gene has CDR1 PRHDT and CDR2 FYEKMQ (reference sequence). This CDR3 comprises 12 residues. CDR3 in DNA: TGTGGGACGGGGGACAGCCCTGGGGTGCAGTACTTC. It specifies CGTGDSPGVQYF.

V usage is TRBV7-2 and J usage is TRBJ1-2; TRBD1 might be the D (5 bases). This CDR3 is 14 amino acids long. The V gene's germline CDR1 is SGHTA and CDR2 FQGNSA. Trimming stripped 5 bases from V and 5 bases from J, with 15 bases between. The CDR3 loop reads CASSARTNPYGYTF. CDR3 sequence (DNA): TGTGCCAGCAGCGCCCGGACAAATCCGTATGGCTACACCTTC.

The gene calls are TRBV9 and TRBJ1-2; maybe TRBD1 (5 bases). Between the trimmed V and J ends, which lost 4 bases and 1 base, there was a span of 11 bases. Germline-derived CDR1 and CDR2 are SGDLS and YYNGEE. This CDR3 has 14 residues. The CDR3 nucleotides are TGTGCCAGCAGCCCCCGGGGGGATAACTATGGCTACACCTTC. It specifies CASSPRGDNYGYTF.

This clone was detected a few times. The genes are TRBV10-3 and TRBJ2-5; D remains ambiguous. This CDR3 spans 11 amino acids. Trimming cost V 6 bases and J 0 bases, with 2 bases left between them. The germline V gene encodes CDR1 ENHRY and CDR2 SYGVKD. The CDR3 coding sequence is TGTGCCATCAGCGACCAAGAGACCCAGTACTTC. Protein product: CAISDQETQYF.

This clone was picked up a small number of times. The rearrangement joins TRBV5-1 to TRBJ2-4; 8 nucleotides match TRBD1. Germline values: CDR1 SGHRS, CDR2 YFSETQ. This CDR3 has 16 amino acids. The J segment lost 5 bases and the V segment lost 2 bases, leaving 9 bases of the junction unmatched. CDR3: CASSFPSGGGQNIQYF. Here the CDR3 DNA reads TGCGCCAGCAGCTTCCCGTCAGGGGGCGGCCAAAACATTCAGTACTTC.

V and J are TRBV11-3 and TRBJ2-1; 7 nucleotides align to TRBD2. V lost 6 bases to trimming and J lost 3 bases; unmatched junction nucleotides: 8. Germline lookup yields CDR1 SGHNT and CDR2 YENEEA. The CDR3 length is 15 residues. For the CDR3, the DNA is TGTGCCAGCAGTCCACTGGCTAGCGGCTACAATGAGCAGTTCTTC. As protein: CASSPLASGYNEQFF.

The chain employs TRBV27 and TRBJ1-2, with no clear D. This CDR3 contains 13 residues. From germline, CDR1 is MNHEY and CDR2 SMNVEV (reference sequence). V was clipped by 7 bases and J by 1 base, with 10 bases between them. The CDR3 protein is CASKPGFNYGYTF. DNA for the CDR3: TGTGCCAGCAAACCGGGGTTTAACTATGGCTACACCTTC.

Written as DNA, the CDR3 is TGCGCCAGCAGGCCGTCTCAGGGTTTTGGCGAGCAGTACTTC. It encodes CASRPSQGFGEQYF. This chain links TRBV5-1 with TRBJ2-7; perhaps TRBD1 as D (5 bases). Germline V gene lookup returns CDR1 SGHRS and CDR2 YFSETQ. This CDR3 is 14 amino acids long. V was trimmed by 5 bases and J by 6 bases, leaving 18 bases between them.

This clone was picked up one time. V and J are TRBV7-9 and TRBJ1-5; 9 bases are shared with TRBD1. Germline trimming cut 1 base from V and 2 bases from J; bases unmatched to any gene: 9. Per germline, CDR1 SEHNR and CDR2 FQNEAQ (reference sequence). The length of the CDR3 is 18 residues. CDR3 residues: CASSLGDRDLSGNQPQHF. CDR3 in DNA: TGTGCCAGCAGCTTAGGGGACAGGGATCTCTCTGGCAATCAGCCCCAGCATTTT.

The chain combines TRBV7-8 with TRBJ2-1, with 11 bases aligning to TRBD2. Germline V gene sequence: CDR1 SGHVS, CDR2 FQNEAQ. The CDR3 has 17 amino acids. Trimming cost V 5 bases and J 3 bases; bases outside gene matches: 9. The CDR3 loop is CASSRGLAGAGYNEQFF. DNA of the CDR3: TGTGCCAGCAGCCGCGGACTAGCGGGTGCTGGCTACAATGAGCAGTTCTTC.

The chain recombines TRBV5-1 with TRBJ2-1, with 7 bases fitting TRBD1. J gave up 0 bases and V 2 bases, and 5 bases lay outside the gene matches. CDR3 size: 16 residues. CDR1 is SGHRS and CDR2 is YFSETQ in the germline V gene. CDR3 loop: CASSFRSGGSYNEQFF. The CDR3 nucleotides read TGCGCCAGCAGCTTTCGCTCAGGGGGCTCCTACAATGAGCAGTTCTTC.

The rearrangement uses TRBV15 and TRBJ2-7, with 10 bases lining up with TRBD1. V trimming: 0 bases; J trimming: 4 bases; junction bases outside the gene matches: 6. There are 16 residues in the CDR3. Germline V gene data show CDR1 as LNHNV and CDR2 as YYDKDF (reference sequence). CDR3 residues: CATSREGTGDGYEQYF. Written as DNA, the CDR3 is TGTGCCACCAGCAGAGAGGGGACAGGGGATGGGTACGAGCAGTACTTC.

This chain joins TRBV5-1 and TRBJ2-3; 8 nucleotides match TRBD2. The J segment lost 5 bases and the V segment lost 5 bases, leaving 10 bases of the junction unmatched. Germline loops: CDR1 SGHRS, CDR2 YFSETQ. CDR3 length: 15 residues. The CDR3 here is CASRASGGLRDTQYF. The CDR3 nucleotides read TGCGCCAGCAGGGCCTCGGGGGGGTTGAGAGATACGCAGTATTTT.

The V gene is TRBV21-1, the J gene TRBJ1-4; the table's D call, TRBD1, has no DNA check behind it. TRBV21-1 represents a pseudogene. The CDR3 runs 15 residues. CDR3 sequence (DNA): TGTGCCAGCAGCCGTCGCCCAGGGGCTAATGAAAAACTGTTTTTT. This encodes CASSRRPGANEKLFF.

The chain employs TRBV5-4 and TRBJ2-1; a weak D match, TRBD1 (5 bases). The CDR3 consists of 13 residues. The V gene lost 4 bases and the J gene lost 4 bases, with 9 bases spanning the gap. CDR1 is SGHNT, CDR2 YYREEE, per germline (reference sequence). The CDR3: CASSVDSYNEQFF. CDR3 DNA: TGTGCCAGCAGCGTAGACAGTTACAATGAGCAGTTCTTC.

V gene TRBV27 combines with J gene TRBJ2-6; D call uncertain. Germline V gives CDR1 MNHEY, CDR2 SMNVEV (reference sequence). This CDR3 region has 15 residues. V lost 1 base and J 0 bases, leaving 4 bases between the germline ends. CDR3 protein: CASSLYFSGANVLTF. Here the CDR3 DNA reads TGTGCCAGCAGTTTATACTTCTCTGGGGCCAACGTCCTGACTTTC.

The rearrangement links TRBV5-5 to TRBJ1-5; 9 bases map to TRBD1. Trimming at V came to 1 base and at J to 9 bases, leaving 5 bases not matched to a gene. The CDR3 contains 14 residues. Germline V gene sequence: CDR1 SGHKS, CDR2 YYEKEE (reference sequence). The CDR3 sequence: CASSLWDRARPQHF. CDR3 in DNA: TGTGCCAGCAGCTTGTGGGACAGGGCGAGGCCCCAGCATTTT.

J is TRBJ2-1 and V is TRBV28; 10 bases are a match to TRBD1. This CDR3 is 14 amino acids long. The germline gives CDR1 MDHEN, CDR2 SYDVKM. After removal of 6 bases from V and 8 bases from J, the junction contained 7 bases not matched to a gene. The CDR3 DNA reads TGTGCCAGCAGACCGACAGGGGGCAGGCATGAGCAGTTCTTC. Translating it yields CASRPTGGRHEQFF. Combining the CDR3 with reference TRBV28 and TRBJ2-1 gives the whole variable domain DVKVTQSSRYLVKRTGEKVFLECVQDMDHENMFWYRQDPGLGLRLIYFSYDVKMKEKGDIPEGYSVSREKKERFSLILESASTNQTSMYLCASRPTGGRHEQFFGPGTRLTVL.

DNA of the CDR3: TGTGCCAGCAGTTTAATCGGACAGGGAGACGAGCAGTACTTC. Translation: CASSLIGQGDEQYF. The chain uses TRBV28 and TRBJ2-7, with 8 bases that match TRBD1. The germline V gene encodes CDR1 MDHEN and CDR2 SYDVKM. This CDR3 contains 14 residues. V was pared by 2 bases and J by 5 bases, with 5 bases of the junction left unmatched.